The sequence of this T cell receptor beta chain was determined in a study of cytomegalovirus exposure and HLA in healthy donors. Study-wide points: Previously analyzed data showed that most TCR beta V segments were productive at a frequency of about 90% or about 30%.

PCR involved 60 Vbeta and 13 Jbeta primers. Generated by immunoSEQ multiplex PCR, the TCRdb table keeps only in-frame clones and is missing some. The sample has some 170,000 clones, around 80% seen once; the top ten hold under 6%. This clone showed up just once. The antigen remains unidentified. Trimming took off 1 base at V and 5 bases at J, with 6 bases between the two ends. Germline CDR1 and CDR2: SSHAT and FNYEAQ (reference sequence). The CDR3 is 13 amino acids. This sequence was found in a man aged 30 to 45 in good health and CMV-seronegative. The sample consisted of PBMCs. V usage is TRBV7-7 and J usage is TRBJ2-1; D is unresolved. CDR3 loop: CASSLGLDNEQFF. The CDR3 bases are TGTGCCAGCAGCTTAGGGCTCGACAATGAGCAGTTCTTC.